This T cell receptor beta chain is from a study of neurological immune-mediated disorders. As for the cDNA, it was generated by 5'RACE with 10-nucleotide random UMIs. TCRdb re-called the 5' RACE reads through MiXCR, storing one row per CDR3 protein. The profile shows fewer than 40,000 distinct CDR3 sequences, roughly 4.4% of them singletons. This clonotype was picked up many times. Its matching antigen is unknown. Study-level points and caveats: Private repertoires in all groups were suggested, as expanded clones shared no CDR3 amino acid sequences across subjects. HTLV-1-associated myelopathy displayed the greatest TCR clonal expansion, and multiple sclerosis exhibited the smallest, lower than that of healthy controls.

The group of healthy controls was made up of people who were blood bank volunteers in Maryland, USA. The origin of this receptor is a man aged 18 to 29 in good health. The sequenced sample consisted of PBMCs.

In DNA form, the CDR3 reads TGTGCCAGCAGCCCCCGACAGGGGGCCGCCTACGAGCAGTACTTC. It is translated as CASSPRQGAAYEQYF. The genes are TRBV6-6 and TRBJ2-7; 10 nucleotides match TRBD1. This CDR3 has 15 residues. V gave up 6 bases and J gave up 2 bases; unmatched junction bases: 7. Germline lookup yields CDR1 MNHNY and CDR2 SVGAGI (reference sequence).